The present T cell receptor (beta chain) was sequenced within a study of shared clonotypes between healthy human individuals. CDR3 length equals 17 residues. Germline CDR1 SEHNR, CDR2 FQNEAQ (reference sequence). Trimming removed 5 bases at V and 5 bases at J, with 21 bases between. TCRdb keeps only in-frame clones here, not all; method: immunoSEQ multiplex PCR. Seen here are more than 1,200,000 clones, about 98.5% observed once, and the top ten hold approximately 0.4%. The source material was naive CD4+ T cells sorted from blood. Subset of the sample: CD45RA+ positively selected. The clonotype was recovered from a man aged 25 to 45 in good health. The rearrangement joins TRBV7-9 to TRBJ2-2; a weak D match, TRBD1 (6 bases). CDR3 coding DNA: TGTGCCAGCAGCCGACCCGGAGGCAGGGGCTTGACCGGGGAGCTGTTTTTT. It codes for CASSRPGGRGLTGELFF.